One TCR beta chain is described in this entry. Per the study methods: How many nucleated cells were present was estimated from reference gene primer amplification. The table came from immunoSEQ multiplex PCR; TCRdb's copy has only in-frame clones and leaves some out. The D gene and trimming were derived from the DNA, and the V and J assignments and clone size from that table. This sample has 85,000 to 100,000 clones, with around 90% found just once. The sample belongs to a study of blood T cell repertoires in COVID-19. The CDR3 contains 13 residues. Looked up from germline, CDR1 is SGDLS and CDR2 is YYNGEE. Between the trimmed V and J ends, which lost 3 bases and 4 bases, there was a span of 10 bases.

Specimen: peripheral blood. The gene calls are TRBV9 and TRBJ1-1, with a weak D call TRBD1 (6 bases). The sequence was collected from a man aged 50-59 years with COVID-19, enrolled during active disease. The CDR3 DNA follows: TGTGCCAGCAGCGGGGGACATTTCACTGAAGCTTTCTTT. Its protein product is CASSGGHFTEAFF. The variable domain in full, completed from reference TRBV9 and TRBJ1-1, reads DSGVTQTPKHLITATGQRVTLRCSPRSGDLSVYWYQQSLDQGLQFLIQYYNGEERAKGNILERFSAQQFPDLHSELNLSSLELGDSALYFCASSGGHFTEAFFGQGTRLTVV.